This TCR beta chain was identified in a study of spatial heterogeneity in lung cancer. Study-level findings and limits: Ubiquitous expanded tumor TCRs surfaced in blood more at resection than they did at follow-up.

This clonotype was seen only a few times. Its antigen is undetermined. The time point is: sample taken at primary tumor resection. No cells were sorted before sequencing. The whole RNA sequenced was extracted from tumor, nontumor lung or frozen PBMC. Approximately 70 TRACERx patients with early, untreated non-small cell lung cancer donated samples. CDR1 and CDR2 from the germline V gene are LNHDA and SQIVND (reference sequence). Trimming removed 5 bases at V and 0 bases at J, with 14 bases between. The CDR3 is 16 amino acids. Individual TCR cDNA molecules each bore their own unique molecular identifier. MiXCR, run by TCRdb on the 5' RACE reads, gives a single entry per CDR3 protein. Counted here are about 60,000 distinct CDR3 sequences, 7.5% to 8.5% occurring once; the ten biggest clones make up roughly 15%.

The V and J genes are TRBV19 and TRBJ2-1; weak D call: TRBD2 (6 bases). This sample comprised PBMCs, obtained at surgery. This receptor was obtained from a female donor with early-stage non-small cell lung cancer. CDR3 bases: TGTGCCAGTAGTGCCACTAGCCGACGCTCCTACAATGAGCAGTTCTTC. Translating gives CASSATSRRSYNEQFF.